This T cell receptor (beta chain) derives from a study of T-cell reconstitution after alpha-beta-depleted transplantation in children. This clonotype showed up just a few times. Germline trimming cut 6 bases from V and 9 bases from J; bases unmatched to any gene: 7. The CDR3 sequence is 14 residues long. Per the germline V gene, CDR1 is SGHRS and CDR2 is YFSETQ. As it was prepared, the TCRbeta library received unique molecular identifiers. Using its own MiXCR run on the PCR reads, TCRdb lists one record per CDR3 protein. The sample lists 170,000 or so distinct CDR3 sequences; approximately 7% were seen once.

This specimen consisted of PBMCs from the stem cell graft donor, obtained from the stem cell graft. The sequence derives from a human donor who donated a stem cell graft to a child with Wiskott-Aldrich syndrome. V is TRBV5-1 and J is TRBJ2-2; 11 bases fit TRBD2. In DNA, the CDR3 is TGCGCCAGCACCCCGACTAGCGGGACGTGGGAGCTGTTTTTT. As protein: CASTPTSGTWELFF. Supplemented by reference TRBV5-1 and TRBJ2-2, the full variable domain reads KAGVTQTPRYLIKTRGQQVTLSCSPISGHRSVSWYQQTPGQGLQFLFEYFSETQRNKGNFPGRFSGRQFSNSRSEMNVSTLELGDSALYLCASTPTSGTWELFFGEGSRLTVL.